This is a list of T cell receptor beta chains from one sample in a study of type 1 regulatory T cells. MiXCR was run by TCRdb on the reads, yielding one entry per CDR3 protein. The sample consists of more than 60,000 distinct CDR3 sequences, more than 45% of them appearing once. Their antigens are not known. Sequencing used cultured non-Tr1 T cells, either the whole culture or a sorted T cell fraction (not recorded which). The origin of the receptors is a human donor in good health. Each CDR3 is given with its conserved first and last residue. Fields, in order: clone size, V gene, CDR3 length, D gene, J gene, CDR3 DNA, CDR3 protein. The D gene is left open where the match is weak. Not every row has a clone size; where given, it reads once, few, many or a size class.

clone size: .
V gene: TRBV29-1
CDR3 length: 13
D gene: TRBD1
J gene: TRBJ1-2
CDR3 DNA: TGCAGCGTTGGGACAGGGGTTGACTATGGCTACACCTTC
CDR3 protein: CSVGTGVDYGYTF

clone size: .
V gene: TRBV2
CDR3 length: 14
D gene: .
J gene: TRBJ1-6
CDR3 DNA: TGTGCCAGCAGGGGGGACGGTCTAGAATCACCCCTCCACTTT
CDR3 protein: CASRGDGLESPLHF

clone size: .
V gene: TRBV12-3/TRBV12-4
CDR3 length: 15
D gene: TRBD2
J gene: TRBJ2-3
CDR3 DNA: TGTGCCAGCAGTTTAGGGTTAGCGGGGGGGATAACGCAGTATTTT
CDR3 protein: CASSLGLAGGITQYF

clone size: .
V gene: TRBV5-1
CDR3 length: 16
D gene: TRBD2
J gene: TRBJ2-5
CDR3 DNA: TGCGCCAGCAGCTTCGGGACTAGCGGGGGCTCGAAGACCCAGTACTTC
CDR3 protein: CASSFGTSGGSKTQYF

clone size: .
V gene: TRBV27
CDR3 length: 15
D gene: .
J gene: TRBJ2-3
CDR3 DNA: TGTGCCAGCAATATAAGGTTTTTGAGCACAGATACGCAGTATTTT
CDR3 protein: CASNIRFLSTDTQYF

clone size: once
V gene: TRBV12-3/TRBV12-4
CDR3 length: 15
D gene: .
J gene: TRBJ2-2
CDR3 DNA: TGTGCCAGCAGTTTAGCCGTCGGGGCGGCCGGGGGGCTGTTTTTT
CDR3 protein: CASSLAVGAAGGLFF

clone size: .
V gene: TRBV5-4
CDR3 length: 15
D gene: .
J gene: TRBJ2-1
CDR3 DNA: TGTGCCAGCAGGCCACCAACTAGCTCCTACAATGAGCAGTTCTTC
CDR3 protein: CASRPPTSSYNEQFF

clone size: .
V gene: TRBV19
CDR3 length: 14
D gene: .
J gene: TRBJ1-1
CDR3 DNA: TGTGCCAGTAGTCCACAGGCGACGGGCACTAAAGCTTTCTTT
CDR3 protein: CASSPQATGTKAFF

clone size: .
V gene: TRBV28
CDR3 length: 16
D gene: .
J gene: TRBJ2-5
CDR3 DNA: TGTGCCAGCAGTCCGAGACAAGGGCGCAGACAAGAGACCCAGTACTTC
CDR3 protein: CASSPRQGRRQETQYF

clone size: .
V gene: TRBV11-3
CDR3 length: 13
D gene: .
J gene: TRBJ2-7
CDR3 DNA: TGTGCCAGCAGCACCGGGGACTCCTACGAGCAGTACTTC
CDR3 protein: CASSTGDSYEQYF

clone size: .
V gene: TRBV20-1
CDR3 length: 13
D gene: .
J gene: TRBJ1-5
CDR3 DNA: TGCAGTGCGCCAGGGTTACAGGGTCAGCCCCAGCATTTT
CDR3 protein: CSAPGLQGQPQHF

clone size: few
V gene: TRBV5-1
CDR3 length: 15
D gene: TRBD1
J gene: TRBJ2-2
CDR3 DNA: TGCGCCAGCAGTCTGGACAGGGGTGCCACCGGGGAGCTGTTTTTT
CDR3 protein: CASSLDRGATGELFF

clone size: few
V gene: TRBV12-3/TRBV12-4
CDR3 length: 16
D gene: TRBD2
J gene: TRBJ2-2
CDR3 DNA: TGTGCCAGCAGTTTAGGACTAGCGGGGAACACCGGGGAGCTGTTTTTT
CDR3 protein: CASSLGLAGNTGELFF

clone size: .
V gene: TRBV28
CDR3 length: 11
D gene: .
J gene: TRBJ1-2
CDR3 DNA: TGTGCCGCAGCGGGGGGAGGTGGCTACACCTTC
CDR3 protein: CAAAGGGGYTF

clone size: few
V gene: TRBV18
CDR3 length: 15
D gene: .
J gene: TRBJ1-3
CDR3 DNA: TGTGCCAGTTACTCTGGACAGCCCTCTGGAAACACCATATATTTT
CDR3 protein: CASYSGQPSGNTIYF

clone size: few
V gene: TRBV5-1
CDR3 length: 17
D gene: .
J gene: TRBJ1-4
CDR3 DNA: TGCGCCAGCAGCTTAAAGGATGGGACACCTCGAGAGGAAAAACTGTTTTTT
CDR3 protein: CASSLKDGTPREEKLFF

clone size: .
V gene: TRBV7-8
CDR3 length: 15
D gene: .
J gene: TRBJ1-3
CDR3 DNA: TGTGCCAGCAGGCAAGAGGGAAGGTCTGGAAACACCATATATTTT
CDR3 protein: CASRQEGRSGNTIYF

clone size: .
V gene: TRBV11-2
CDR3 length: 17
D gene: TRBD1
J gene: TRBJ2-3
CDR3 DNA: TGTGCCAGCAGCTTTCAACGGGACAGACCGTTCACAGATATGCAGTATTTT
CDR3 protein: CASSFQRDRPFTDMQYF

clone size: once
V gene: TRBV6-6
CDR3 length: 16
D gene: .
J gene: TRBJ2-6
CDR3 DNA: TGTGCCAGCAGTCCCGAGTCGGGGAGTGGGGCCAACGTCCTGACTTTC
CDR3 protein: CASSPESGSGANVLTF

clone size: .
V gene: TRBV12-3/TRBV12-4
CDR3 length: 12
D gene: .
J gene: TRBJ2-7
CDR3 DNA: TGTGCCAGCAGTTTCTTCCGCCTCCAGCAGTACTTC
CDR3 protein: CASSFFRLQQYF

clone size: .
V gene: TRBV12-5
CDR3 length: 13
D gene: TRBD2
J gene: TRBJ2-5
CDR3 DNA: TGTGCTAGTGGTTTCTCGGGGGGAGAGACCCAGTACTTC
CDR3 protein: CASGFSGGETQYF

clone size: .
V gene: TRBV20-1
CDR3 length: 17
D gene: .
J gene: TRBJ1-5
CDR3 DNA: TGCAGTGCTACAAGACTCCTCGAGGGGATTGGCAATCAGCCCCAGCATTTT
CDR3 protein: CSATRLLEGIGNQPQHF

clone size: .
V gene: TRBV3-1
CDR3 length: 16
D gene: TRBD1
J gene: TRBJ2-7
CDR3 DNA: TGTGCCAGCAGCCAAACGCGGGGACAGGGGGCCTACGAGCAGTACTTC
CDR3 protein: CASSQTRGQGAYEQYF

clone size: .
V gene: TRBV7-2
CDR3 length: 14
D gene: .
J gene: TRBJ1-2
CDR3 DNA: TGTGCCAGCAGCTTAGACACGGGCCGCTATGGCTACACCTTC
CDR3 protein: CASSLDTGRYGYTF

clone size: .
V gene: TRBV20-1
CDR3 length: 15
D gene: TRBD1
J gene: TRBJ1-2
CDR3 DNA: TGCAGTGCTAGAGATCGAAGGACAGGGGGCTATGGCTACACCTTC
CDR3 protein: CSARDRRTGGYGYTF

clone size: .
V gene: TRBV14
CDR3 length: 15
D gene: TRBD2
J gene: TRBJ2-1
CDR3 DNA: TGTGCCAGCAGACCTAGCGGGGGGCCCTACAATGAGCAGTTCTTC
CDR3 protein: CASRPSGGPYNEQFF

clone size: once
V gene: TRBV12-5
CDR3 length: 13
D gene: .
J gene: TRBJ1-1
CDR3 DNA: TGTGCTAGTGGTATAATCGGGGGAGGAAATGCTTTCTTT
CDR3 protein: CASGIIGGGNAFF

clone size: .
V gene: TRBV11-3
CDR3 length: 17
D gene: .
J gene: TRBJ2-4
CDR3 DNA: TGTGCCAGCAGCCCCCGACAGGACTTGCTAGCCAAAAACATTCAGTACTTC
CDR3 protein: CASSPRQDLLAKNIQYF

clone size: .
V gene: TRBV14
CDR3 length: 15
D gene: .
J gene: TRBJ1-2
CDR3 DNA: TGTGCCAGCAGCCAGGGAACTACGTCGGCGAGGAGCTACACCTTC
CDR3 protein: CASSQGTTSARSYTF

clone size: .
V gene: TRBV5-1
CDR3 length: 16
D gene: TRBD2
J gene: TRBJ2-2
CDR3 DNA: TGCGCCAGCAGCCACCAATCGGGGGGGCAAGCCGGGGAGCTGTTTTTT
CDR3 protein: CASSHQSGGQAGELFF